The entry below describes one TCR beta chain. What it binds is unknown. Using immunoSEQ multiplex PCR, the repertoire was profiled, and TCRdb retains in-frame clones only, with some absent. Here the sample spans tens of thousands of clones, roughly 90% being singletons. V was pared by 3 bases and J by 1 base, with 5 bases between. The germline CDR1 and CDR2 sequences are MGHRA and YSYEKL. The CDR3 spans 13 residues. The data were obtained in a study of T cell responses to AZD1222 COVID-19 vaccine. General study results and limits: White British people made up most donors, females outnumbered males, and clonal diversity was possibly underestimated. Unmutated variant regions reportedly attract nearly half of all spike-specific TCRs. The number of AZD1222 recipients seropositive at baseline was only 6 or 7. In all cases, repertoires were sampled only after the peak T cell response.

The chain employs TRBV4-1 and TRBJ2-3; D is unclear. Material: peripheral blood, obtained on day 0 of AZD1222 vaccination. The sequence was collected from an adult in good health. Written as DNA, the CDR3 is TGCGCCAGCAGCCAGTGGGGCACAGATACGCAGTATTTT. Protein sequence: CASSQWGTDTQYF.